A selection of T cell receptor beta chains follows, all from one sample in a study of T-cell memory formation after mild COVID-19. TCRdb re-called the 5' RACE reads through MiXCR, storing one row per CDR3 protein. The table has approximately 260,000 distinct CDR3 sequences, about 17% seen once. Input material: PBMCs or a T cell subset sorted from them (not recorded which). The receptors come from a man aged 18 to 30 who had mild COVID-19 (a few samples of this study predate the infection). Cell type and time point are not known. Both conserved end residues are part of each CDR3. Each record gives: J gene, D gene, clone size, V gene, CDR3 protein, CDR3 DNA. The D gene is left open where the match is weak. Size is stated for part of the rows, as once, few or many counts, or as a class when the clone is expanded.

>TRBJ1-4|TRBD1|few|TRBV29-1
CSVTGGITGTNEKLFF
TGCAGCGTGACAGGGGGCATAACAGGAACTAATGAAAAACTGTTTTTT
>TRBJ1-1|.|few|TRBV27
CASNELGDPVAEAFF
TGTGCCAGCAACGAACTCGGGGACCCTGTCGCTGAAGCTTTCTTT
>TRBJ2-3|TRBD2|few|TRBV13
CASSLGGLVSDTQYF
TGTGCCAGCAGCTTAGGTGGACTAGTTTCAGATACGCAGTATTTT
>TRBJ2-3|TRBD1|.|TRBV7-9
CASRALGQGTDTQYF
TGTGCCAGCAGAGCTTTAGGACAGGGCACAGATACGCAGTATTTT
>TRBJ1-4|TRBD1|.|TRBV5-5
CASSWGQGGEKLFF
TGTGCCAGCAGCTGGGGACAGGGTGGGGAAAAACTGTTTTTT
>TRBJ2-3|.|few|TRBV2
CASSEGARGTDTQYF
TGTGCCAGCAGTGAAGGAGCCCGGGGCACAGATACGCAGTATTTT
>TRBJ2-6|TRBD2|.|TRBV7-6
CASSSLNSGASSGANVLTF
TGTGCCAGCAGCTCCTTGAATAGCGGGGCCAGCTCTGGGGCCAACGTCCTGACTTTC
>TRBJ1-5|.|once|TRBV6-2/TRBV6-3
CASKLTGFNQPQHF
TGTGCCAGCAAATTGACAGGTTTCAATCAGCCCCAGCATTTT
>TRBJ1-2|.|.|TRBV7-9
CASSFVGRNYGYTF
TGTGCCAGCAGCTTTGTCGGTCGGAACTATGGCTACACCTTC
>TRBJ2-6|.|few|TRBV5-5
CASSLGYSGANVLTF
TGTGCCAGCAGCTTGGGATACTCTGGGGCCAACGTCCTGACTTTC
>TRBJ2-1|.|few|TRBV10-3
CAAGQWTYNEQFF
TGTGCCGCCGGACAGTGGACCTACAATGAGCAGTTCTTC
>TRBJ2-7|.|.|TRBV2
CASRSTGTRTYEQYF
TGTGCCAGCAGGTCGACCGGGACACGAACCTACGAGCAGTACTTC